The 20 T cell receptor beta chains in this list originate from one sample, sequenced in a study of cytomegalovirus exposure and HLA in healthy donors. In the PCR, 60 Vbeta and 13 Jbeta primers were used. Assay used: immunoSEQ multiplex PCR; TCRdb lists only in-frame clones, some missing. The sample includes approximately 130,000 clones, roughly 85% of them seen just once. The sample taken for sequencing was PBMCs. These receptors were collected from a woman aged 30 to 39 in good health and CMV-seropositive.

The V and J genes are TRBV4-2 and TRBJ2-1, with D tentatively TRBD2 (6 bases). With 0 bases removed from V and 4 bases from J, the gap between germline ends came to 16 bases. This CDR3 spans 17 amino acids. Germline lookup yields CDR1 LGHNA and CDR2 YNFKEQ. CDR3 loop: CASSQDSRTNVYNEQFF. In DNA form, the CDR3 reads TGTGCCAGCAGCCAAGATAGTAGGACTAACGTTTACAATGAGCAGTTCTTC.

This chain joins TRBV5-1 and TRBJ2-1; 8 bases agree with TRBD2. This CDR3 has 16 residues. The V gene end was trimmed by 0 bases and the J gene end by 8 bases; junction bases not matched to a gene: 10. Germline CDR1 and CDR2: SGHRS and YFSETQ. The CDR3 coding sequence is TGCGCCAGCAGCTTGGCCGTCGGGAGGGCCTCAGATGAGCAGTTCTTC. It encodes CASSLAVGRASDEQFF.

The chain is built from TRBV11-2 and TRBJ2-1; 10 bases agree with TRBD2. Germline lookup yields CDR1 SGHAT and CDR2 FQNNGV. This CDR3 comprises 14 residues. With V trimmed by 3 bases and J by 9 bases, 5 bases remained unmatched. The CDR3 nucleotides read TGTGCCAGCAGCTTCCTAGCGGGAGTGACTGAGCAGTTCTTC. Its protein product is CASSFLAGVTEQFF.

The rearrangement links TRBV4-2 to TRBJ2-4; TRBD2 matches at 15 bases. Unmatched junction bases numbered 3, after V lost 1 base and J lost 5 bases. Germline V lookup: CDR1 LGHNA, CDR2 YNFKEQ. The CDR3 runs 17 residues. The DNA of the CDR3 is TGTGCCAGCAGCCAAGGGGGACTAGCGGGAGGCCAAAACATTCAGTACTTC. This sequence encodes CASSQGGLAGGQNIQYF.

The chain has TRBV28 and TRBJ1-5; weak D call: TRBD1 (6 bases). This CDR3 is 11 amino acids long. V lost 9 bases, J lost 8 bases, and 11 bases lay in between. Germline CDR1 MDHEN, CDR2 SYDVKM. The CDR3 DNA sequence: TGTGCCAGTAATAAGGGGGAGCCCCAGCATTTT. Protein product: CASNKGEPQHF.

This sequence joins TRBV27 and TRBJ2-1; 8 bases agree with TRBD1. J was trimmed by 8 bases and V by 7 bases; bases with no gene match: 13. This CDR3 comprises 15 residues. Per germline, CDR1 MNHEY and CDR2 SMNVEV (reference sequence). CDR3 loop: CASMLDRARGDEQFF. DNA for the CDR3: TGTGCCAGCATGCTGGACAGGGCAAGGGGAGATGAGCAGTTCTTC.

The CDR3 here is CASSLEVGRGAYNEQFF. In DNA, the CDR3 is TGTGCCAGCAGCTTAGAGGTGGGGCGGGGGGCCTACAATGAGCAGTTCTTC. This chain uses TRBV13 with TRBJ2-1, with TRBD2 identical over 8 bases. CDR1 is PRHDT, CDR2 FYEKMQ, per germline (reference sequence). The CDR3 is 17 amino acids. V lost 1 base, J lost 2 bases, and 7 bases stayed unmatched.

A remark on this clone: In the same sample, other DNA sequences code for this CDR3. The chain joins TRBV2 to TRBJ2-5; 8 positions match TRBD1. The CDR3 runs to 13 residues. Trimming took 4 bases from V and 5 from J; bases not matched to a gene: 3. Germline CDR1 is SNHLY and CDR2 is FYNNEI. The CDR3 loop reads CASSVDREETQYF. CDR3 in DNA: TGTGCCAGCAGTGTGGACAGGGAGGAGACCCAGTACTTC.

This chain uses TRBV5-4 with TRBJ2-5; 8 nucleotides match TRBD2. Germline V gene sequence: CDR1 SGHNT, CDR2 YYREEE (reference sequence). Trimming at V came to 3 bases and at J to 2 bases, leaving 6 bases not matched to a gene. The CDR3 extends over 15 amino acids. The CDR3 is CASSSGSGGQETQYF. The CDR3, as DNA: TGTGCCAGCAGCTCGGGGAGCGGGGGACAAGAGACCCAGTACTTC.

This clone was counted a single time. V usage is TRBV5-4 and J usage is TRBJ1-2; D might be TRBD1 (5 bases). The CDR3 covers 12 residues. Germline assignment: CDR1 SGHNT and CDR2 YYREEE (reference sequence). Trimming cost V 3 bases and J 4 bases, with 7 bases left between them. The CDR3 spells CASSWGLYGYTF. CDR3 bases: TGTGCCAGCAGCTGGGGCCTCTATGGCTACACCTTC.

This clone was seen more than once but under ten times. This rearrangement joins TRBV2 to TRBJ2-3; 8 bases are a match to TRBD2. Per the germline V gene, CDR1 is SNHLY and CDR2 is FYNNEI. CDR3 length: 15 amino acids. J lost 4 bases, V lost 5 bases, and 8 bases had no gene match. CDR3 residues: CASSRLSGIADTQYF. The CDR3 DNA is TGTGCCAGCAGTCGTCTTAGCGGGATCGCAGATACGCAGTATTTT.

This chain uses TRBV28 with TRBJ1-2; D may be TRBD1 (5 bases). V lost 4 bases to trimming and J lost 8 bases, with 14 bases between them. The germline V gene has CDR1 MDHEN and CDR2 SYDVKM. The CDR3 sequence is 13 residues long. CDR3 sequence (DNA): TGTGCCAGCAGTTCGAGGGGAGGGCGAGGCTACACCTTC. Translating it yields CASSSRGGRGYTF.

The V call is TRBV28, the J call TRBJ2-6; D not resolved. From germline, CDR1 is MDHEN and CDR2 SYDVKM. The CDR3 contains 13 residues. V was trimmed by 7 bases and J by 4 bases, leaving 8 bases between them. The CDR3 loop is CASTRPGANVLTF. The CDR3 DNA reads TGTGCCAGCACTAGGCCCGGGGCCAACGTCCTGACTTTC.

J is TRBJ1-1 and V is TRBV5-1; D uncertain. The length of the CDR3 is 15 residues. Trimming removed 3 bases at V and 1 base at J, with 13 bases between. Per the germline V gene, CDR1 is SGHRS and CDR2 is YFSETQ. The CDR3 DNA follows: TGCGCCAGCAGCTGGTCCGCGAGAGGGAACACTGAAGCTTTCTTT. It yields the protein CASSWSARGNTEAFF.

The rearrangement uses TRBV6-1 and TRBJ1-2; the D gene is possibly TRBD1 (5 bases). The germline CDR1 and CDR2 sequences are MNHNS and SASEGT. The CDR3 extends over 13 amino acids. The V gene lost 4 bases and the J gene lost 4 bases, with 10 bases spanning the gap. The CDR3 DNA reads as TGTGCCAGCAGTGGACAGTCGGGCTATGGCTACACCTTC. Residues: CASSGQSGYGYTF.

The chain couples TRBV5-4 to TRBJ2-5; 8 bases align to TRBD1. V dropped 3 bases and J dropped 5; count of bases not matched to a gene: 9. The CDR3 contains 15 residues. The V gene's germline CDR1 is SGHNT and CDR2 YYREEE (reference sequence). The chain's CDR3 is CASSSSQGARETQYF. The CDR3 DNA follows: TGTGCCAGCAGCTCCTCCCAGGGGGCGCGGGAGACCCAGTACTTC. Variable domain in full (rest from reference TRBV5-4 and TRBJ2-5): ETGVTQSPTHLIKTRGQQVTLRCSSQSGHNTVSWYQQALGQGPQFIFQYYREEENGRGNFPPRFSGLQFPNYSSELNVNALELDDSALYLCASSSSQGARETQYFGPGTRLLVL.

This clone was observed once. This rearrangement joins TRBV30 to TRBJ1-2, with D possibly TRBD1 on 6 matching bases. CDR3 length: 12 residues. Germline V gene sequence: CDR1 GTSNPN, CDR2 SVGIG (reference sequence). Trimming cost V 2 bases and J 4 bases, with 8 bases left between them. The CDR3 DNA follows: TGTGCCTGGAGTTACAGGGTCTATGGCTACACCTTC. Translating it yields CAWSYRVYGYTF.

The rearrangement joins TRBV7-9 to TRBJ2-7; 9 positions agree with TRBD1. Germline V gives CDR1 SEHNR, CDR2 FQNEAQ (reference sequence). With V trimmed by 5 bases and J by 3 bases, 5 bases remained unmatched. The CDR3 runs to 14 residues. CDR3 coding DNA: TGTGCCAGCAGCGGGACAGGGTCCAACTACGAGCAGTACTTC. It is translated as CASSGTGSNYEQYF. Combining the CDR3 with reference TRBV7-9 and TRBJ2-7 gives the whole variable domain DTGVSQNPRHKITKRGQNVTFRCDPISEHNRLYWYRQTLGQGPEFLTYFQNEAQLEKSRLLSDRFSAERPKGSFSTLEIQRTEQGDSAMYLCASSGTGSNYEQYFGPGTRLTVT.

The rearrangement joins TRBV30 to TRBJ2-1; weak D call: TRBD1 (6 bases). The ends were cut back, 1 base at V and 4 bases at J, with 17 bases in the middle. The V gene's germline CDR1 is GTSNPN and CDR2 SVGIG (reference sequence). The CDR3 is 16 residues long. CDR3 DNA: TGTGCCTGGAGTGAGTGGAAGGGGGATGGTTACAATGAGCAGTTCTTC. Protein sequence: CAWSEWKGDGYNEQFF.

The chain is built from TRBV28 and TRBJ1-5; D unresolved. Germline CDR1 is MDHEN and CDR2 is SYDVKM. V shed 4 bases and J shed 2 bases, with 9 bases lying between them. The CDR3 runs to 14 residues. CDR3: CASSSEVGNQPQHF. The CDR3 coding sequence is TGTGCCAGCAGTTCAGAGGTTGGCAATCAGCCCCAGCATTTT.